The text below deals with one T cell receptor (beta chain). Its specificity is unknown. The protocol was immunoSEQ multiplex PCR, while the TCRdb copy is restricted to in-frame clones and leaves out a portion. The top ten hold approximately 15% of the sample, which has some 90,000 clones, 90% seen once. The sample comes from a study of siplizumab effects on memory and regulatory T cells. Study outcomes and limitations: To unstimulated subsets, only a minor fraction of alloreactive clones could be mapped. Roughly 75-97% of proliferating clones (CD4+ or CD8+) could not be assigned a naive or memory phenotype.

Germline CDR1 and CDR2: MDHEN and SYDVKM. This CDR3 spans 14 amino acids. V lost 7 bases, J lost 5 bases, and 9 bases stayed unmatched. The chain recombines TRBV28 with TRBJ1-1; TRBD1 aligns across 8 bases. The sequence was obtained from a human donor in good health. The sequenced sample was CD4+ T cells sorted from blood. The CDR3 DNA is TGTGCCAGCACCCGCTCAGGGGGCCATACTGAAGCTTTCTTT. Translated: CASTRSGGHTEAFF.